This T cell receptor beta chain was recorded in a study of human T cells and chemical hapten exposure. Study background: The patients were mostly female; they had alopecia areata, totalis or universalis.

Stated time point: pre-sensitization, week 0. The sample's treatment: therapeutic diphenylcyclopropenone sensitization with weekly scalp DPC. Alopecia patients between 18 and 70 years old and suitable for DPC were used as donors. Someone pulled total RNA out of unfractionated whole blood. This clonotype was picked up many times. This CDR3 has 16 amino acids. Germline CDR1 is MNHEY and CDR2 is SMNVEV (reference sequence). Deletions cut 8 bases from V and 0 bases from J, with 20 bases between. Under the authors' procedure: Sequenced samples showed a median of 95,638 TCRs each, with counts running from roughly 23,000 to 700,000. TCRdb re-called the RACE reads with MiXCR, one entry per CDR3 protein. TCRdb, rather than the study authors, made the V and J calls. The table lists 350,000 to 450,000 distinct CDR3 sequences, more than 4.5% of them singletons, with 2.6% in the top ten.

The specimen comprised whole blood, sampled in connection with sensitization to the hapten diphenylcyclopropenone (DPC). This clonotype was sampled from a woman between 45 and 60 years old with alopecia areata. Some clones in this sample may be carry-over from other donors' samples. This rearrangement joins TRBV27 to TRBJ2-7; the D call may be TRBD1 or TRBD2 (5 bases each). For the CDR3, the DNA is TGTGCCAGCGCCTACTCGTCGGGGCTAAGCTCCTACGAGCAGTACTTC. It is translated as CASAYSSGLSSYEQYF.